This entry lists 10 T cell receptor beta chains sequenced from one sample in a study of neoadjuvant anti-PD-1 for oral cavity cancer. Sample time point: after neoadjuvant nivolumab, at surgical resection. Only in-frame clones appear in the TCRdb table, and some are missing; sequencing was by immunoSEQ multiplex PCR. The sample lists tens of thousands of clones, 35% to 50% occurring once. Sequencing was performed on tumor tissue, taken after nivolumab (anti-PD-1) treatment. These receptors all come from a person aged 40 to 85 with oral cavity squamous cell carcinoma.

Relative to its sample, this clone is medium-sized. The V call is TRBV2, the J call TRBJ2-5; D is perhaps TRBD1 (6 bases). Germline CDR1 SNHLY, CDR2 FYNNEI. Trimming left V 6 bases short and J 2 bases short, with 10 bases between. The CDR3 is 13 amino acids. CDR3 in DNA: TGTGCCAGCAGACGTACAGGGCAAGAGACCCAGTACTTC. Its protein is CASRRTGQETQYF.

This clone was picked up many times. The CDR3 is CATGRDNSPLHF. CDR3 nucleotide sequence: TGTGCCACGGGACGGGATAATTCACCCCTCCACTTT. The chain recombines TRBV15 with TRBJ1-6, with a possible D match to TRBD1 (5 bases). Germline V gene sequence: CDR1 LNHNV, CDR2 YYDKDF (reference sequence). The CDR3 has 12 amino acids. V was cut by 9 bases and J by 5 bases, with 8 bases left in between. The variable domain in full, completed from reference TRBV15 and TRBJ1-6, reads DAMVIQNPRYQVTQFGKPVTLSCSQTLNHNVMYWYQQKSSQAPKLLFHYYDKDFNNEADTPDNFQSRRPNTSFCFLDIRSPGLGDTAMYLCATGRDNSPLHFGNGTRLTVT.

This clone has only a few counts. CDR3 protein: CAISATGTSGNTIYF. The CDR3 region has the DNA TGTGCCATCAGCGCAACAGGGACCTCTGGAAACACCATATATTTT. V is TRBV10-3 and J is TRBJ1-3, with D possibly matching TRBD1 (6 bases). The V and J ends lost 6 bases and 0 bases respectively, with 12 bases between them. CDR3 size: 15 residues. CDR1 and CDR2 (germline): ENHRY, SYGVKD.

This clone was detected only once. This chain uses TRBV11-3 with TRBJ2-3; the D gene is possibly TRBD1 (6 bases). The CDR3 is 15 residues long. V gave up 5 bases and J gave up 3 bases, with 15 bases separating them. Germline V CDR1 and CDR2: SGHNT, YENEEA. The CDR3 bases are TGTGCCAGCAGCCTGACTCGACAGGAGACAGATACGCAGTATTTT. Residues: CASSLTRQETDTQYF.

The chain recombines TRBV5-5 with TRBJ2-1, with D perhaps matching TRBD2 (5 bases). Germline V gives CDR1 SGHKS, CDR2 YYEKEE (reference sequence). Trimming took 4 bases from V and 5 from J, leaving 16 bases between them. This CDR3 region has 15 residues. The CDR3 DNA reads TGTGCCAGCAGCCCCCGACGGGCGAGGGACAATGAGCAGTTCTTC. Translation: CASSPRRARDNEQFF.

By share of the sample, this clone is large (0.1 to 1%). This sequence joins TRBV5-6 and TRBJ1-2, with D unclear. V lost 4 bases and J 5 bases, leaving 6 bases between the germline ends. Germline assignment: CDR1 SGHDT and CDR2 YYEEEE. The CDR3 runs to 11 residues. CDR3 sequence reads: CASSGDYGYTF. CDR3 coding DNA: TGTGCCAGCAGCGGCGATTATGGCTACACCTTC. The whole variable domain, filled in from reference TRBV5-6 and TRBJ1-2, reads DAGVTQSPTHLIKTRGQQVTLRCSPKSGHDTVSWYQQALGQGPQFIFQYYEEEERQRGNFPDRFSGHQFPNYSSELNVNALLLGDSALYLCASSGDYGYTFGSGTRLTVV.

This clone was observed a few times. The genes are TRBV19 and TRBJ1-6; D gene uncertain. V was trimmed by 3 bases and J by 5 bases, leaving 8 bases between them. The CDR3 loop spans 14 amino acids. Per the germline V gene, CDR1 is LNHDA and CDR2 is SQIVND (reference sequence). This CDR3 is CASSMVWDNSPLHF. The CDR3, as DNA: TGTGCCAGTAGTATGGTATGGGATAATTCACCCCTCCACTTT.

The CDR3 is CASSSKVSTYGYTF. The CDR3 bases are TGTGCCAGCAGTAGTAAGGTCTCTACCTATGGCTACACCTTC. The chain couples TRBV7-9 to TRBJ1-2; D ambiguous. The CDR3 is made up of 14 amino acids. The V gene's germline CDR1 is SEHNR and CDR2 FQNEAQ (reference sequence). V lost 6 bases to trimming and J lost 4 bases, with 15 bases between them.

Concerning this clone itself: Mismatch with germline at one junction end may stem from a read error. In the same sample, other DNA sequences code for this CDR3. The chain has TRBV5-1 and TRBJ2-7, with D possibly TRBD2 on 6 matching bases. This CDR3 has 15 amino acids. Per germline, CDR1 SGHRS and CDR2 YFSETQ. In DNA, the CDR3 is TGTGCCAGCAGCTTGGCGGGGATGTCCTCCTACGAGCAGTACTTC. Its translation: CASSLAGMSSYEQYF.

This clone has only a few counts. The V call is TRBV5-4, the J call TRBJ1-6; 9 nucleotides line up with TRBD1. Germline CDR1 reads SGHNT; CDR2 reads YYREEE (reference sequence). CDR3 length equals 15 residues. Losses at the gene ends were 1 base for V and 10 bases for J; bases not matched to a gene: 6. DNA of the CDR3: TGTGCCAGCAGCTTGACAGGGGGCGAGCGATCACCCCTCCACTTT. This sequence encodes CASSLTGGERSPLHF.